Shown below are 13 T cell receptor beta chains from a single sample sequenced in a study of shared clonotypes between healthy human individuals. The table came from immunoSEQ multiplex PCR; TCRdb's copy has only in-frame clones and leaves some out. The top ten clones hold 0.06% of a sample with approximately 530,000 clones, about 95% of them seen once. Sequenced material: naive CD4+ T cells sorted from blood. Subset given: CD45RA+ positively selected. These receptor sequences come from a woman aged 25-40 years in good health.

This chain links TRBV18 with TRBJ2-7; possibly TRBD2 for D (5 bases). The ends were cut back, 2 bases at V and 0 bases at J, with 17 bases in the middle. Germline assignment: CDR1 KGHSH and CDR2 LQKENI. The CDR3 spans 17 residues. CDR3 in DNA: TGTGCCAGCTCACCATTTATGCCGGGGTCATCCTCCTACGAGCAGTACTTC. Translation: CASSPFMPGSSSYEQYF.

The rearrangement links TRBV29-1 to TRBJ2-1; 10 nucleotides line up with TRBD2. From germline, CDR1 is SQVTM and CDR2 ANQGSEA. Unmatched junction bases numbered 6, after V lost 6 bases and J lost 4 bases. CDR3 length: 14 amino acids. The DNA for the CDR3 is TGCAGCGTGGAGGAACTAGCGGGGTACAATGAGCAGTTCTTC. Amino acid sequence: CSVEELAGYNEQFF.

The genes are TRBV5-1 and TRBJ2-7; D uncertain. CDR1 is SGHRS and CDR2 is YFSETQ in the germline V gene. The CDR3 is made up of 15 amino acids. Trimming removed 4 bases from V and 0 bases from J, with 14 bases in between. Written as DNA, the CDR3 is TGCGCCAGCAGCCCCGTAGGACGTCTCTCCTACGAGCAGTACTTC. Its protein product is CASSPVGRLSYEQYF.

In this sample, this clone turned up once. The chain uses TRBV30 and TRBJ2-4; TRBD2 matches at 13 bases. CDR1 is GTSNPN and CDR2 is SVGIG in the germline V gene (reference sequence). J gave up 6 bases and V 1 base, and 12 bases lay outside the gene matches. The CDR3 covers 18 residues. The CDR3 DNA is TGTGCCTGGAGTGGCGGGACTAGCGGGAACTCATCGGGAAACATTCAGTACTTC. Amino acid sequence: CAWSGGTSGNSSGNIQYF. Drawing the rest from reference TRBV30 and TRBJ2-4, the complete variable domain is SQTIHQWPATLVQPVGSPLSLECTVEGTSNPNLYWYRQAAGRGLQLLFYSVGIGQISSEVPQNLSASRPQDRQFILSSKKLLLSDSGFYLCAWSGGTSGNSSGNIQYFGAGTRLSVL.

V is TRBV28 and J is TRBJ2-7; 13 bases are shared with TRBD2. J was trimmed by 5 bases and V by 6 bases; bases with no gene match: 7. Germline CDR1 reads MDHEN; CDR2 reads SYDVKM. The CDR3 is 15 residues long. For the CDR3, the DNA is TGTGCCAGCAGCTCCCGGACTAGCGGGAGTAACGAGCAGTACTTC. This sequence encodes CASSSRTSGSNEQYF.

The chain joins TRBV6-1 to TRBJ1-1; D possibly corresponds to TRBD1 (6 bases). Trimming shortened V by 4 bases and J by 2 bases, and 11 bases separated the two germline ends. Germline V CDR1 and CDR2: MNHNS, SASEGT. The CDR3 is 14 residues long. The CDR3 region is CASSGQVFNTEAFF. CDR3 in DNA: TGTGCCAGCAGTGGACAGGTTTTTAACACTGAAGCTTTCTTT.

This chain joins TRBV2 and TRBJ1-3, with no clear D. This CDR3 has 14 amino acids. From germline, CDR1 is SNHLY and CDR2 FYNNEI. The ends were cut back, 6 bases at V and 0 bases at J, with 9 bases in the middle. The CDR3 bases are TGTGCCAGCAGCCGCGTTTCCTCTGGAAACACCATATATTTT. Its protein product is CASSRVSSGNTIYF.

The genes are TRBV4-2 and TRBJ2-3; no reliable D call. The CDR3 is made up of 13 amino acids. Germline loops: CDR1 LGHNA, CDR2 YNFKEQ. The germline V and J ends were trimmed by 0 bases and 6 bases, with 7 bases remaining between them. CDR3 loop: CASSQERVDTQYF. In DNA form, the CDR3 reads TGTGCCAGCAGCCAAGAACGAGTGGATACGCAGTATTTT.

This chain joins TRBV2 and TRBJ1-2, with TRBD1 matching 7 bases. J was trimmed by 8 bases and V by 2 bases; bases with no gene match: 8. There are 14 residues in the CDR3. CDR1 and CDR2 from the germline V gene are SNHLY and FYNNEI. The CDR3 sequence: CASSEKGAQGGYTF. In DNA, the CDR3 is TGTGCCAGCAGTGAAAAGGGGGCGCAGGGAGGCTACACCTTC. Combining the CDR3 with reference TRBV2 and TRBJ1-2 gives the whole variable domain EPEVTQTPSHQVTQMGQEVILRCVPISNHLYFYWYRQILGQKVEFLVSFYNNEISEKSEIFDDQFSVERPDGSNFTLKIRSTKLEDSAMYFCASSEKGAQGGYTFGSGTRLTVV.

The V and J genes are TRBV5-4 and TRBJ1-2, with 10 bases aligning to TRBD1. This CDR3 contains 15 residues. The V segment lost 3 bases and the J segment 0 bases; nucleotides outside the gene matches: 2. Per the germline V gene, CDR1 is SGHNT and CDR2 is YYREEE (reference sequence). CDR3 residues: CASSWDRGANYGYTF. CDR3 bases: TGTGCCAGCAGCTGGGACAGGGGCGCTAACTATGGCTACACCTTC.

The chain recombines TRBV6-1 with TRBJ2-7, with TRBD2 matching over 7 bases. With V trimmed by 3 bases and J by 7 bases, 6 bases remained unmatched. Germline values: CDR1 MNHNS, CDR2 SASEGT. The CDR3 consists of 13 residues. The CDR3 loop is CASSEPSGTEQYF. The CDR3 DNA reads TGTGCCAGCAGTGAGCCTAGCGGAACAGAGCAGTACTTC.

A remark on this clone: Other DNA variants within this sample encode the same CDR3. The gene calls are TRBV27 and TRBJ1-4, with 8 bases that match TRBD1. CDR3 length equals 14 residues. CDR1 and CDR2 (germline): MNHEY, SMNVEV (reference sequence). Unmatched junction bases numbered 4, after V lost 2 bases and J lost 8 bases. The CDR3 DNA follows: TGTGCCAGCAGTTTACAGGGGGCGGGAGAAAAACTGTTTTTT. Amino acid sequence: CASSLQGAGEKLFF.

V is TRBV6-5 and J is TRBJ1-2; 7 bases are shared with TRBD1. Germline V gene lookup returns CDR1 MNHEY and CDR2 SVGAGI. This CDR3 has 13 residues. Trimming at V came to 3 bases and at J to 6 bases, leaving 4 bases not matched to a gene. The CDR3 region is CASSYSQGDGYTF. For the CDR3, the DNA is TGTGCCAGCAGTTATTCCCAGGGGGATGGCTACACCTTC.